The 18 T cell receptor beta chains given below trace back to one sample, sequenced in a study of T cells in Graves' hyperthyroidism and ophthalmopathy. TCR beta CDR3 regions were amplified from RNA. The study used the HTBI primer set for a first-round RT-PCR of the TCR CDR3. Using its own MiXCR run on the multiplex PCR reads, TCRdb lists one record per CDR3 protein. The sample yields 500,000 to 750,000 distinct CDR3 sequences, approximately 44% seen once. Source material: peripheral blood or thyroid tissue (not recorded which). The source of these receptors is a woman aged 18-35 years with Graves' hyperthyroidism.

The chain has TRBV9 and TRBJ2-7; D gene ambiguous. TRBJ2-1 matches the DNA end more closely, so the J call is doubtful. The CDR3 totals 14 residues. CDR1 is SGDLS and CDR2 is YYNGEE in the germline V gene. The CDR3 DNA is TGTGCCAGCAGCGTAGTCCACGGACGAGATGAGCAGTTCTTC. It yields the protein CASSVVHGRDEQFF.

V and J are TRBV11-1 and TRBJ2-7, with 10 positions matching TRBD1. The CDR3 loop spans 14 amino acids. With 8 bases clipped from V and 2 bases from J, the junction kept 6 bases outside the gene matches. Per the germline V gene, CDR1 is SGHAT and CDR2 is FQDESV (reference sequence). CDR3 loop: CASQRDRGPYEQYF. DNA of the CDR3: TGTGCCAGCCAAAGGGACAGGGGTCCCTACGAGCAGTACTTC.

The chain uses TRBV4-3 and TRBJ2-7; 10 nucleotides line up with TRBD2. The germline CDR1 and CDR2 sequences are LGHNA and YSLEER. Trimming removed 0 bases from V and 0 bases from J; junction bases left unmatched: 8. The CDR3 is made up of 18 amino acids. CDR3 sequence: CASSQDQLAGVSSYEQYF. CDR3 DNA: TGCGCCAGCAGCCAAGATCAGCTAGCGGGAGTAAGCTCCTACGAGCAGTACTTC.

This clonotype has ten or more counts. The chain employs TRBV12-3 or TRBV12-4 and TRBJ1-1; D unclear. This CDR3 region has 12 residues. Trimming left V 2 bases short and J 1 base short, with 2 bases between. The CDR3 loop reads CASSLSNTEAFF. For the CDR3, the DNA is TGTGCCAGCAGTTTATCGAACACTGAAGCTTTCTTT.

The gene calls are TRBV29-1 and TRBJ1-5, with 8 bases aligning to TRBD1. There are 14 residues in the CDR3. Germline V gene data show CDR1 as SQVTM and CDR2 as ANQGSEA. V was pared by 7 bases and J by 0 bases, with 5 bases of the junction left unmatched. CDR3 DNA: TGCAGCGCAGGACAGGGATATAGCAATCAGCCCCAGCATTTT. Amino acid sequence: CSAGQGYSNQPQHF.

The sample holds many counts of this clonotype. The V and J genes are TRBV11-2 and TRBJ2-7, with 9 bases lining up with TRBD2. In germline, CDR1 is SGHAT, CDR2 FQNNGV. V gave up 0 bases and J gave up 2 bases; unmatched junction bases: 2. The CDR3 totals 15 residues. CDR3 amino acids: CASSLDEREAYEQYF. CDR3 coding DNA: TGTGCCAGCAGCTTAGATGAGCGGGAGGCCTACGAGCAGTACTTC.

The chain carries TRBV4-2 and TRBJ2-3; the match to TRBD2 covers 15 bases. V shed 4 bases and J 7 bases; nucleotides not matched to a gene: 21. There are 21 residues in the CDR3. Germline loops: CDR1 LGHNA, CDR2 YNFKEQ. The CDR3 here is CASSRRTSGRAPFYLNYTQYF. The CDR3 DNA sequence: TGTGCCAGCAGCCGACGGACTAGCGGGAGGGCCCCGTTCTACTTAAACTATACGCAGTATTTT.

This clonotype has a count of ten or more. The DNA for the CDR3 is TGTGCCAGCAGGCGCCGGGGTTGGCTAGATAATTCACCCCTCCACTTT. Amino acids: CASRRRGWLDNSPLHF. The chain uses TRBV6-5 and TRBJ1-6; D not certain. The germline CDR1 and CDR2 sequences are MNHEY and SVGAGI. V was cut by 6 bases and J by 5 bases, with 17 bases left in between. This CDR3 has 16 amino acids.

This clonotype was observed a handful of times. The V call is TRBV6-1, the J call TRBJ2-7; 7 nucleotides align to TRBD1. The CDR3 is 14 amino acids. Trimming removed 6 bases from V and 2 bases from J; junction bases left unmatched: 7. CDR1 MNHNS and CDR2 SASEGT come from the germline V gene. The CDR3 nucleotides read TGTGCCAGCAGCCAAGGGACAGCCCCCTACGAGCAGTACTTC. Amino acid sequence: CASSQGTAPYEQYF.

Regarding this clonotype: One junction end does not reproduce the germline sequence, and a read error may be involved. The V and J genes are TRBV7-9 and TRBJ2-2; D is perhaps TRBD2 (6 bases). Germline assignment: CDR1 SEHNR and CDR2 FQNEAQ (reference sequence). The CDR3 is 14 residues long. The chain's CDR3 is CAGSPLAETGELFF. The CDR3 region has the DNA TGTGCCGGCAGCCCATTAGCGGAGACCGGGGAGCTGTTTTTT.

The sample holds a few counts of this clonotype. The chain recombines TRBV30 with TRBJ1-5; 9 bases are a match to TRBD1. From germline, CDR1 is GTSNPN and CDR2 SVGIG (reference sequence). Unmatched junction bases numbered 5, after V lost 3 bases and J lost 2 bases. The CDR3 extends over 15 amino acids. The CDR3 sequence: CAWRKTGGGNQPQHF. CDR3 sequence (DNA): TGTGCCTGGAGGAAGACAGGGGGAGGCAATCAGCCCCAGCATTTT.

This clonotype was seen at least ten times. This rearrangement joins TRBV14 to TRBJ2-7, with 10 bases that match TRBD1. V was clipped by 3 bases and J by 4 bases; unmatched bases: 6. The CDR3 contains 15 residues. Looked up from germline, CDR1 is SGHDN and CDR2 is FVKESK. The chain's CDR3 is CASSHQDRGIYEQYF. CDR3 DNA sequence: TGTGCCAGCAGCCATCAGGACAGGGGGATATACGAGCAGTACTTC.

The rearrangement joins TRBV20-1 to TRBJ1-5; D is ambiguous. The assigned J gene may be wrong: the sequence end matches TRBJ2-3 better. The CDR3 runs 15 residues. The germline CDR1 and CDR2 sequences are DFQATT and SNEGSKA (reference sequence). Here the CDR3 reads CSAARLAISTDTQYF. The CDR3 coding sequence is TGCAGTGCTGCCCGCTTGGCGATCAGCACAGATACGCAGTATTTT.

This clonotype turned up a few times. This rearrangement joins TRBV7-8 to TRBJ2-1, with D unclear. Germline lookup yields CDR1 SGHVS and CDR2 FQNEAQ. V shed 2 bases and J shed 5 bases, with 10 bases lying between them. The CDR3 has 14 amino acids. This CDR3 reads CASSLWAGHNEQFF. CDR3 in DNA: TGTGCCAGCAGCTTATGGGCCGGACACAATGAGCAGTTCTTC.

This clonotype is medium-sized by share. The chain combines TRBV29-1 with TRBJ1-5, with D possibly being TRBD1 (5 bases). Trimming took off 0 bases at V and 2 bases at J, with 11 bases between the two ends. Germline loops: CDR1 SQVTM, CDR2 ANQGSEA. The CDR3 has 15 residues. This CDR3 is CSVEDGGDGNQPQHF. CDR3 DNA: TGCAGCGTTGAAGATGGGGGAGATGGCAATCAGCCCCAGCATTTT. Variable domain in full (rest from reference TRBV29-1 and TRBJ1-5): SAVISQKPSRDICQRGTSLTIQCQVDSQVTMMFWYRQQPGQSLTLIATANQGSEATYESGFVIDKFPISRPNLTFSTLTVSNMSPEDSSIYLCSVEDGGDGNQPQHFGDGTRLSIL.

In this sample, this clonotype turned up a few times. This sequence joins TRBV20-1 and TRBJ2-3; 8 positions agree with TRBD1. Unmatched junction bases numbered 3, after V lost 6 bases and J lost 1 base. Germline V gene data show CDR1 as DFQATT and CDR2 as SNEGSKA (reference sequence). This CDR3 is built from 13 residues. The CDR3 DNA sequence: TGCAGTGCCGCGACAGGGGGCACAGATACGCAGTATTTT. It specifies CSAATGGTDTQYF.

The sample holds a few counts of this clonotype. This chain links TRBV29-1 with TRBJ1-2; possible D gene TRBD1, 5 bases. CDR1 SQVTM and CDR2 ANQGSEA come from the germline V gene. The CDR3 consists of 13 residues. V was clipped by 8 bases and J by 3 bases, with 16 bases between them. The CDR3 DNA reads TGCAGCAGTCCTCCTTGGGGGGACTATGGCTACACCTTC. Translation gives CSSPPWGDYGYTF.

A remark on this clonotype: It may be a read error: a sequence one base away is much more abundant. V and J are TRBV19 and TRBJ1-1, with 7 bases that match TRBD1. This CDR3 comprises 16 residues. The ends lost 0 bases at V and 2 bases at J; junction bases unmatched: 6. Germline CDR1 and CDR2: LNHDA and SQIVND (reference sequence). As DNA, the CDR3 is TGTGCCAGTAGTATAGATCGAACAGGGGACAACACTGAAGCTTTCTTT. Protein product: CASSIDRTGDNTEAFF.